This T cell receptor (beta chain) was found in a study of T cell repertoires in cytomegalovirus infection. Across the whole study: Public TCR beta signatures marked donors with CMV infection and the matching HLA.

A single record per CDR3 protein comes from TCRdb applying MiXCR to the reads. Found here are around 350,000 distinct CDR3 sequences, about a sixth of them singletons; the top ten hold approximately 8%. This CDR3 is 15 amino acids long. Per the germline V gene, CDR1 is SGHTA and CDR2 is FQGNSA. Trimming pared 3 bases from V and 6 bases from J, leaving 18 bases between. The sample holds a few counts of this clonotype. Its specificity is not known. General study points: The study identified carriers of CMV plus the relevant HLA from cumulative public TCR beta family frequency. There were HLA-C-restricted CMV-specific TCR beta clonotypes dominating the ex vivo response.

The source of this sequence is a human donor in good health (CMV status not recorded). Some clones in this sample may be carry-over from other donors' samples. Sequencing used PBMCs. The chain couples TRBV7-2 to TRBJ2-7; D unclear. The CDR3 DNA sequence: TGTGCCAGCAGCTTCGTAGGGTGGTCTCTCTCCGAGCAGTACTTC. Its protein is CASSFVGWSLSEQYF.